Listed below are T cell receptor beta chains from one sample, sequenced in a study of blood T cell repertoires in COVID-19. Repertoires were generated with immunoSEQ multiplex PCR, while TCRdb's copy carries only in-frame clones and drops some. Among some 150,000 clones listed, 70% to 90% were seen once. Source material: PBMCs or T cells enriched from blood (not recorded which). The receptors originated from a woman aged 40 to 55 who had recovered from COVID-19. Both conserved end residues are part of each CDR3. Each record gives: clone size, V gene, J gene, D gene, CDR3 DNA, CDR3 protein. D genes are given only for firm matches. A row's size may be missing; if present it is once, few, many or a size class.

size: .
V: TRBV5-4
J: TRBJ2-5
D: .
DNA: TGTGCCAGCAGCTTGTACGGTAATGAAGAGACCCAGTACTTC
CDR3: CASSLYGNEETQYF

size: .
V: TRBV13
J: TRBJ2-7
D: .
DNA: TGTGCCAGCAGCTCGACGGGATCCAAATACGAGCAGTACTTC
CDR3: CASSSTGSKYEQYF

size: .
V: TRBV19
J: TRBJ2-7
D: TRBD2
DNA: TGTGCCAGTAGTATCCGACTAGCGGGAGACGAGCAGTACTTC
CDR3: CASSIRLAGDEQYF

size: .
V: TRBV2
J: TRBJ2-1
D: TRBD2
DNA: TGTGCCAGCAGGCGCGGGACTAGCGGGGGCAATGAGCAGTTCTTC
CDR3: CASRRGTSGGNEQFF

size: .
V: TRBV15
J: TRBJ1-1
D: TRBD1
DNA: TGTGCCACCAGCAGACTGGACAGGGATAACACTGAAGCTTTCTTT
CDR3: CATSRLDRDNTEAFF

size: .
V: TRBV3-1/TRBV3-2
J: TRBJ2-7
D: TRBD2
DNA: TGTGCCAGCAGCCAATGGGGGGGACTAGCGGTCTCCTACGAGCAGTACTTC
CDR3: CASSQWGGLAVSYEQYF

size: once
V: TRBV5-6
J: TRBJ1-1
D: .
DNA: TGTGCCAGCAGCGGCCGGGGGAAGACTGAAGCTTTCTTT
CDR3: CASSGRGKTEAFF

size: .
V: TRBV6-5
J: TRBJ2-7
D: TRBD2
DNA: TGTGCCAGCAGTTACTCGACTAGCGGGAGGACCGGCGAGCAGTACTTC
CDR3: CASSYSTSGRTGEQYF

size: .
V: TRBV5-1
J: TRBJ1-1
D: TRBD1
DNA: TGCGCCAGCAGCGAGACAGGGGGCATGGGTACTGAAGCTTTCTTT
CDR3: CASSETGGMGTEAFF

size: once
V: TRBV11-2
J: TRBJ1-1
D: .
DNA: TGTGCCAGCAGCTTGGGTTACAGGGATGGAACTGAAGCTTTCTTT
CDR3: CASSLGYRDGTEAFF

size: once
V: TRBV27
J: TRBJ2-1
D: TRBD2
DNA: TGTGCCAGCAGTTTATCAGGGTTTACGGCGGGGGGGCAGGTTGAGCAGTTCTTC
CDR3: CASSLSGFTAGGQVEQFF

size: .
V: TRBV10-3
J: TRBJ1-5
D: TRBD1
DNA: TGTGCCATCGAGTCGAAACAGGGGCTCCCCAATCAGCCCCAGCATTTT
CDR3: CAIESKQGLPNQPQHF

size: .
V: TRBV7-8
J: TRBJ2-2
D: TRBD2
DNA: TGTGCCAGCAGCCCCGGGGTAGCGGGAGATGGACCCGGGGAGCTGTTTTTT
CDR3: CASSPGVAGDGPGELFF

size: once
V: TRBV3-1/TRBV3-2
J: TRBJ1-2
D: .
DNA: TGTGCCAGCAGCCAAGATAGGGGGAACTATGGCTACACCTTC
CDR3: CASSQDRGNYGYTF

size: few
V: TRBV27
J: TRBJ1-5
D: .
DNA: TGTGCCAGCAGTTTCTTAAGCAATCAGCCCCAGCATTTT
CDR3: CASSFLSNQPQHF

size: .
V: TRBV5-5
J: TRBJ2-1
D: TRBD1
DNA: TGTGCCAGCAGCTACCGGGACAGGGGCCGCTATGAGCAGTTCTTC
CDR3: CASSYRDRGRYEQFF

size: .
V: TRBV12-3/TRBV12-4
J: TRBJ2-1
D: TRBD2
DNA: TGTGCCAGCAGCTCTCCGGGACTAGTTCAGTTCTTC
CDR3: CASSSPGLVQFF

size: .
V: TRBV2
J: TRBJ1-3
D: .
DNA: TGTGCCAGCAGTGGACAGGCTGGAAACACCATATATTTT
CDR3: CASSGQAGNTIYF

size: .
V: TRBV7-8
J: TRBJ1-5
D: .
DNA: TGTGCCAGCAGCCTTTACAATCAGCCCCAGCATTTT
CDR3: CASSLYNQPQHF

size: .
V: TRBV5-1
J: TRBJ2-3
D: .
DNA: TGCGCCAGCAGCTTGGACGGGGTTACTAGCACAGATACGCAGTATTTT
CDR3: CASSLDGVTSTDTQYF

size: once
V: TRBV5-1
J: TRBJ1-5
D: TRBD1
DNA: TGCGCCAGCAGCCCTCCGACAGGGGCGGTCAAAGGTAGCAATCAGCCCCAGCATTTT
CDR3: CASSPPTGAVKGSNQPQHF

size: .
V: TRBV7-7
J: TRBJ2-1
D: TRBD2
DNA: TGTGCTAGCAGCCTGACCGGCGGGGGGTCCAATGAGCAGTTCTTC
CDR3: CASSLTGGGSNEQFF

size: .
V: TRBV7-9
J: TRBJ1-1
D: .
DNA: TGTGCCAGCAGCTCCAGGACAAGGAACACTGAAGCTTTCTTT
CDR3: CASSSRTRNTEAFF

size: few
V: TRBV19
J: TRBJ1-2
D: TRBD1
DNA: TGTGCCAGTAGTATAGCCAGGGGGGATGGCTACACCTTC
CDR3: CASSIARGDGYTF

size: .
V: TRBV15
J: TRBJ1-1
D: .
DNA: TGTGCCACCAGCCAATCAGAAACAGACACTGAAGCTTTCTTT
CDR3: CATSQSETDTEAFF

size: .
V: TRBV27
J: TRBJ1-2
D: .
DNA: TGTGCCACCTACAGGGCTGGCTACACCTTC
CDR3: CATYRAGYTF

size: .
V: TRBV5-4
J: TRBJ1-1
D: TRBD1
DNA: TGTGCCAGCAGCCCAGGGGGCCCGTACACTGAAGCTTTCTTT
CDR3: CASSPGGPYTEAFF

size: .
V: TRBV4-2
J: TRBJ2-2
D: .
DNA: TGTGCCAGCAGCCAAGAAACAGGGGGGGCTGGGGAGCTGTTTTTT
CDR3: CASSQETGGAGELFF

size: .
V: TRBV7-9
J: TRBJ2-3
D: .
DNA: TGTGCCAGCAGCCCCGGGGAAACTAGCACAGATACGCAGTATTTT
CDR3: CASSPGETSTDTQYF

size: .
V: TRBV19
J: TRBJ2-4
D: .
DNA: TGTGCCAGTAGTATCGGTCCTGACAGTCGATTAGCCAAAAACATTCAGTACTTC
CDR3: CASSIGPDSRLAKNIQYF

size: .
V: TRBV5-1
J: TRBJ1-5
D: .
DNA: TGCGCCAGCAGCTTGGAACGGGGGTCGACCCAGCATTTT
CDR3: CASSLERGSTQHF

size: .
V: TRBV13
J: TRBJ2-6
D: TRBD2
DNA: TGTGCCAGCAGCCTCCGACTAGCGGGCTTATCTGGGGCCAACGTCCTGACTTTC
CDR3: CASSLRLAGLSGANVLTF

size: .
V: TRBV7-9
J: TRBJ1-1
D: TRBD1
DNA: TGTGCCAGCAGCCTTACAGGGGTTGGGGCTTTCTTT
CDR3: CASSLTGVGAFF

size: once
V: TRBV4-1
J: TRBJ2-2
D: TRBD2
DNA: TGCGCCAGCAGCCAGAAGAGTGGGACTAGCGGAGGAACGAACACCGGGGAGCTGTTTTTT
CDR3: CASSQKSGTSGGTNTGELFF

size: .
V: TRBV7-8
J: TRBJ1-3
D: .
DNA: TGTGCCAGCAGCTTCGAGCGGGGAAACACCATATATTTT
CDR3: CASSFERGNTIYF

size: .
V: TRBV15
J: TRBJ1-5
D: .
DNA: TGTGCCACCAGCACCCAGCGGGGTTTAGGGGCCAATCAGCCCCAGCATTTT
CDR3: CATSTQRGLGANQPQHF

size: .
V: TRBV6-5
J: TRBJ1-6
D: TRBD1
DNA: TGTGCCAGCAGAAATCCGGGACAGACACCCCTCCACTTT
CDR3: CASRNPGQTPLHF

size: .
V: TRBV15
J: TRBJ1-2
D: .
DNA: TGTGCCACCAGCAGAGATATTGACATTGACTATGGCTACACCTTC
CDR3: CATSRDIDIDYGYTF

size: .
V: TRBV2
J: TRBJ2-7
D: .
DNA: TGTGCCAGCAGTGGTATGGGACTCCCGGTCGACGAGCAGTACTTC
CDR3: CASSGMGLPVDEQYF

size: once
V: TRBV5-1
J: TRBJ2-1
D: TRBD2
DNA: TGCGCCAGCACCTTAGTACTAGCGGGAGGTGGTGAGCAGTTCTTC
CDR3: CASTLVLAGGGEQFF

size: .
V: TRBV5-6
J: TRBJ2-3
D: .
DNA: TGTGCCAGCAGCGGCCTAGCAGGGGGGTTGGCAGATACGCAGTATTTT
CDR3: CASSGLAGGLADTQYF

size: .
V: TRBV19
J: TRBJ2-3
D: .
DNA: TGTGCCAGTAGGCTGGACATGGCCCGCACAGATACGCAGTATTTT
CDR3: CASRLDMARTDTQYF

size: .
V: TRBV19
J: TRBJ1-2
D: TRBD1
DNA: TGTGCCAGTAGTTCTTCCGGGACAGGGGCGAACTATGGCTACACCTTC
CDR3: CASSSSGTGANYGYTF

size: .
V: TRBV24-1
J: TRBJ1-2
D: .
DNA: TGTGCCACCAGTGTAAGCCCCTACTATGGCTACACCTTC
CDR3: CATSVSPYYGYTF

size: .
V: TRBV6-5
J: TRBJ1-2
D: TRBD1
DNA: TGTGCCAGCAGTTATCAGGGGACAGGGGGATCGGGCTACACCTTC
CDR3: CASSYQGTGGSGYTF

size: .
V: TRBV27
J: TRBJ1-5
D: .
DNA: TGTGCCAGCAGTTTATCGACAAATCACCGGCCCCAGCATTTT
CDR3: CASSLSTNHRPQHF

size: .
V: TRBV9
J: TRBJ2-6
D: .
DNA: TGTGCCAGCAGCGTAGCTGGGGGGGGCGGGGCCAACGTCCTGACTTTC
CDR3: CASSVAGGGGANVLTF

size: .
V: TRBV7-9
J: TRBJ2-1
D: TRBD2
DNA: TGTGCCAGCAGCTTAGAGCGGGGGCAGCAGTTCTTC
CDR3: CASSLERGQQFF

size: .
V: TRBV7-3
J: TRBJ2-2
D: .
DNA: TGTGCCAGCAGCTTAACTTCCGAGGTTGGCACCGGGGAGCTGTTTTTT
CDR3: CASSLTSEVGTGELFF

size: .
V: TRBV5-1
J: TRBJ2-1
D: TRBD2
DNA: TGCGCCAGCAGCTTGTCTACTAGCGGGGCAAACAATGAGCAGTTCTTC
CDR3: CASSLSTSGANNEQFF

size: .
V: TRBV2
J: TRBJ2-5
D: TRBD2
DNA: TGTGCCAGCAGTGAACTAGCGGTAGAGTCAGAGACCCAGTACTTC
CDR3: CASSELAVESETQYF

size: .
V: TRBV19
J: TRBJ1-3
D: TRBD1
DNA: TGTGCCACTACGGACAGGCACTCTGGAAACACCATATATTTT
CDR3: CATTDRHSGNTIYF

size: .
V: TRBV14
J: TRBJ2-1
D: TRBD1
DNA: TGTGCCAGCAGCCAGAGACAGGGGGCGGTTAACAATGAGCAGTTCTTC
CDR3: CASSQRQGAVNNEQFF

size: .
V: TRBV6-5
J: TRBJ2-3
D: .
DNA: TGTGCCAGCGGGGCCAACACAGATACGCAGTATTTT
CDR3: CASGANTDTQYF

size: .
V: TRBV21-1
J: TRBJ1-5
D: .
DNA: TGTGCCAGCCCTTCTGCGGTCCAGCATTTT
CDR3: CASPSAVQHF

size: .
V: TRBV19
J: TRBJ1-1
D: .
DNA: TGTGCCAGTCACCAGTCGGGGAGACGGAACACTGAAGCTTTCTTT
CDR3: CASHQSGRRNTEAFF

size: once
V: TRBV9
J: TRBJ1-1
D: TRBD1
DNA: TGTGCCAGCAGCGTAGAGCCGGGACAGCTGAACACTGAAGCTTTCTTT
CDR3: CASSVEPGQLNTEAFF

size: .
V: TRBV29-1
J: TRBJ1-2
D: .
DNA: TGCAGCGTTGAAACCCTCGACAGCTACTATGGCTACACCTTC
CDR3: CSVETLDSYYGYTF

size: few
V: TRBV7-9
J: TRBJ1-1
D: .
DNA: TGTGCCAGCAGCCCCCAAGGGGGACACTTCCTCACTGAAGCTTTCTTT
CDR3: CASSPQGGHFLTEAFF

size: .
V: TRBV29-1
J: TRBJ2-7
D: .
DNA: TGCAGCTCTTTAGCAGGGGCTAGAGGTGACGAGCAGTACTTC
CDR3: CSSLAGARGDEQYF